This passage covers 21 T cell receptor beta chains from one sample sequenced in a study of blood T cell repertoires in COVID-19. The repertoire was sequenced with immunoSEQ multiplex PCR; TCRdb's copy has only in-frame clones and lacks some. The sample lists over 150,000 clones, approximately 86% occurring once. The sequenced sample consisted of peripheral blood. Receptors were obtained from a man aged 40-49 years with active or convalescent COVID-19.

This chain links TRBV6-4 with TRBJ1-5; D gene uncertain. The CDR3 has 13 amino acids. Per germline, CDR1 MRHNA and CDR2 SNTAGT. V shed 6 bases and J shed 0 bases, with 6 bases lying between them. The chain's CDR3 is CASSPDSNQPQHF. The CDR3 DNA reads as TGTGCCAGCAGCCCAGATAGCAATCAGCCCCAGCATTTT.

This chain joins TRBV10-3 and TRBJ2-1, with 8 bases identical to TRBD2. V shed 8 bases, J shed 5 bases, and the junction held 11 bases outside the gene matches. Germline V gene data show CDR1 as ENHRY and CDR2 as SYGVKD. CDR3 length: 15 amino acids. The CDR3 loop reads CAIGLRGEGNNEQFF. The CDR3 DNA reads TGTGCCATCGGATTGCGGGGGGAAGGAAACAATGAGCAGTTCTTC.

In the case of this clone: A junction end diverges from the germline sequence, so it may reflect a read error. The genes are TRBV28 and TRBJ1-2, with 9 bases lining up with TRBD1. There are 14 residues in the CDR3. Germline values: CDR1 MDHEN, CDR2 SYDVKM. The CDR3 loop is CASRPTGTGIVWAF. The CDR3 DNA follows: TGTGCCAGCAGGCCGACCGGGACAGGGATCGTTTGGGCCTTC.

J is TRBJ2-5 and V is TRBV9; no definite D call. V lost 2 bases and J 5 bases, leaving 10 bases between the germline ends. The CDR3 runs to 13 residues. Germline loops: CDR1 SGDLS, CDR2 YYNGEE. CDR3 DNA: TGTGCCAGCAGCGTTGACCGGGTGGAGACCCAGTACTTC. As protein: CASSVDRVETQYF.

This clone was observed once. Other DNA sequences from this sample encode an identical CDR3 as well. As DNA, the CDR3 is TGTGCCAGCAGCTTAACGGGGGACACAGATACGCAGTATTTT. Encoded protein: CASSLTGDTDTQYF. V gene TRBV7-2 combines with J gene TRBJ2-3; weak D call: TRBD2 (6 bases). The germline CDR1 and CDR2 sequences are SGHTA and FQGNSA. CDR3 length: 14 amino acids. V gave up 2 bases and J gave up 2 bases, with 8 bases separating them.

This clone was recorded once. V and J are TRBV24-1 and TRBJ2-7; TRBD1 might be the D (5 bases). The CDR3 covers 13 residues. Deletions cut 3 bases from V and 6 bases from J, with 11 bases between. Germline CDR1 and CDR2: KGHDR and SFDVKD. This chain's CDR3 is CATSDGVRVEQYF. The CDR3 nucleotides are TGTGCCACCAGTGATGGCGTCAGGGTCGAGCAGTACTTC.

This rearrangement joins TRBV2 to TRBJ1-2; D may be TRBD1 (6 bases). The germline V gene has CDR1 SNHLY and CDR2 FYNNEI. V dropped 2 bases and J dropped 8 bases, with 9 bases sitting between them. The CDR3 extends over 12 amino acids. The CDR3 DNA follows: TGTGCCAGCAGTGAATGGGACACAGGCTACACCTTC. It is translated as CASSEWDTGYTF.

The rearrangement uses TRBV28 and TRBJ1-5; 8 bases line up with TRBD1. The length of the CDR3 is 15 residues. J was trimmed by 7 bases and V by 7 bases; bases with no gene match: 12. CDR1 and CDR2 from the germline V gene are MDHEN and SYDVKM. The chain's CDR3 is CASTLRQGAKQPQHF. CDR3 in DNA: TGTGCCAGCACCCTGCGGCAGGGGGCAAAGCAGCCCCAGCATTTT.

The chain is built from TRBV7-3 and TRBJ1-1, with TRBD1 matching 7 bases. The CDR3 runs 12 residues. V dropped 2 bases and J dropped 8; count of bases not matched to a gene: 2. The germline CDR1 and CDR2 sequences are SGHTA and FQGTGA. As DNA, the CDR3 is TGTGCCAGCAGCTTAGGGACAGAAGAAGCTTTCTTT. It translates to CASSLGTEEAFF.

The chain employs TRBV9 and TRBJ2-1; 10 bases agree with TRBD1. J lost 3 bases, V lost 3 bases, and 3 bases had no gene match. The CDR3 consists of 15 residues. Germline lookup yields CDR1 SGDLS and CDR2 YYNGEE. CDR3 coding DNA: TGTGCCAGCAGCGAGGGACAGGGGTACTACAATGAGCAGTTCTTC. Encoded protein: CASSEGQGYYNEQFF.

The V gene is TRBV6-2 or TRBV6-3, the J gene TRBJ2-7; 10 nucleotides align to TRBD2. V lost 6 bases, J lost 2 bases, and 4 bases stayed unmatched. The CDR3 is 14 amino acids. Germline V gene lookup returns CDR1 MNHEY and CDR2 SVGEGT. Here the CDR3 reads CASSLLAGTYEQYF. CDR3 bases: TGTGCCAGCAGCCTACTAGCGGGGACCTACGAGCAGTACTTC.

The rearrangement joins TRBV7-3 to TRBJ2-2; 7 bases line up with TRBD1. Per the germline V gene, CDR1 is SGHTA and CDR2 is FQGTGA. The V gene end was trimmed by 6 bases and the J gene end by 0 bases; junction bases not matched to a gene: 4. The CDR3 length is 15 residues. CDR3 sequence: CASSSGTANTGELFF. The CDR3 bases are TGTGCCAGCAGTTCCGGGACAGCGAACACCGGGGAGCTGTTTTTT.

V and J are TRBV6-5 and TRBJ1-5; D is unresolved. CDR3 length: 14 residues. V was clipped by 6 bases and J by 1 base, with 10 bases between them. Germline loops: CDR1 MNHEY, CDR2 SVGAGI. The DNA of the CDR3 is TGTGCCAGCAGCCTCCTAAGAAGCAATCAGCCCCAGCATTTT. It translates to CASSLLRSNQPQHF.

The chain couples TRBV19 to TRBJ1-5, with 11 bases fitting TRBD1. The germline V gene has CDR1 LNHDA and CDR2 SQIVND (reference sequence). CDR3 length: 18 residues. V trimming: 5 bases; J trimming: 2 bases; junction bases outside the gene matches: 11. DNA of the CDR3: TGTGCCAGTAGTCAAGGACAGGGGGCTTTTACTGGCAATCAGCCCCAGCATTTT. Protein: CASSQGQGAFTGNQPQHF.

This rearrangement joins TRBV19 to TRBJ1-3; 7 bases map to TRBD1. CDR3 length: 13 amino acids. The V gene's germline CDR1 is LNHDA and CDR2 SQIVND (reference sequence). Trimming removed 10 bases from V and 0 bases from J; junction bases left unmatched: 3. DNA of the CDR3: TGTGCCACCCGGGACAGCTCTGGAAACACCATATATTTT. It is translated as CATRDSSGNTIYF.

This clone was observed a handful of times. This chain joins TRBV6-5 and TRBJ1-1; D gene uncertain. The CDR3 is made up of 13 amino acids. The germline gives CDR1 MNHEY, CDR2 SVGAGI. V was shortened by 4 bases and J by 5 bases, with 11 bases between the two germline ends. CDR3 region: CASSLTGGTEAFF. CDR3 nucleotide sequence: TGTGCCAGCAGTTTGACGGGAGGGACTGAAGCTTTCTTT.

In this sample, this clone turned up a few times. J is TRBJ2-5 and V is TRBV14, with TRBD1 matching over 9 bases. Germline-derived CDR1 and CDR2 are SGHDN and FVKESK. The V segment lost 6 bases and the J segment 9 bases; nucleotides outside the gene matches: 8. This CDR3 has 13 residues. The CDR3 DNA reads as TGTGCCAGCAGTCCTGGGACAGGGCGAGCCCAGTACTTC. Translating it yields CASSPGTGRAQYF.

This chain joins TRBV19 and TRBJ2-3, with D unresolved. Germline V gene sequence: CDR1 LNHDA, CDR2 SQIVND (reference sequence). The V end lost 3 bases, the J end lost 0 bases, and 13 bases lay between the germline ends. This CDR3 region has 16 residues. Written as DNA, the CDR3 is TGTGCCAGTAGTATTCGAACGGTTTCTAGCACAGATACGCAGTATTTT. Translated, it gives CASSIRTVSSTDTQYF.

The J gene is TRBJ2-1, the V gene TRBV3-1 (or the pseudogene TRBV3-2), with TRBD2 identical over 8 bases. The CDR3 covers 17 residues. From germline, CDR1 is LGHDT and CDR2 YNNKEL (reference sequence). V shed 0 bases, J shed 2 bases, and the junction held 6 bases outside the gene matches. The CDR3: CASSQDSSGATYNEQFF. The CDR3 DNA sequence: TGTGCCAGCAGCCAAGATAGTAGCGGGGCTACCTACAATGAGCAGTTCTTC.

The gene calls are TRBV28 and TRBJ1-2; the D gene is possibly TRBD1 (5 bases). CDR1 and CDR2 from the germline V gene are MDHEN and SYDVKM. Trimming took off 5 bases at V and 4 bases at J, with 8 bases between the two ends. CDR3 length equals 12 residues. The CDR3 loop reads CASSRGGYGYTF. Written as DNA, the CDR3 is TGTGCCAGCAGTAGGGGAGGCTATGGCTACACCTTC.

The chain carries TRBV5-1 and TRBJ2-1; maybe TRBD2 (7 bases). The ends were cut back, 3 bases at V and 8 bases at J, with 15 bases in the middle. The germline V gene encodes CDR1 SGHRS and CDR2 YFSETQ. The CDR3 has 14 amino acids. DNA of the CDR3: TGCGCCAGCAGCTGGGGGGGGCCGTCGGATGAGCAGTTCTTC. It codes for CASSWGGPSDEQFF. Combining the CDR3 with reference TRBV5-1 and TRBJ2-1 gives the whole variable domain KAGVTQTPRYLIKTRGQQVTLSCSPISGHRSVSWYQQTPGQGLQFLFEYFSETQRNKGNFPGRFSGRQFSNSRSEMNVSTLELGDSALYLCASSWGGPSDEQFFGPGTRLTVL.